This T cell receptor beta chain was identified in a study of T cells in Graves' hyperthyroidism and ophthalmopathy. Study results and caveats: Peripheral blood also featured most of the thyroid clonotypes expanded above 0.001. Ophthalmopathy stood apart from stable hyperthyroidism in a 13 V-J model.

There were TCR beta CDR3 regions amplified from RNA transcripts. A first-round RT-PCR of the TCR CDR3 used the HTBI primer set. TCRdb re-analysed the multiplex PCR reads in MiXCR, keeping a single row per CDR3 protein. The sample yields some 490,000 distinct CDR3 sequences, around 16% seen once. Those patients with uncontrolled infection, other autoimmune disease, pregnancy or lactation were excluded. Diagnostic decisions used clinical symptoms, serum thyroxine and TRAb, thyroid ultrasound and orbital computed tomography. This clonotype has ten or more counts. Its antigen is currently unknown. The TCR sequence derives from a woman younger than 45 with Graves' ophthalmopathy. The specimen sequenced was blood.

The CDR3 DNA reads TGTGCCAGCAGCTCTGGGACAGGATACTACAATGAGCAGTTCTTC. It encodes CASSSGTGYYNEQFF. The chain recombines TRBV7-2 with TRBJ2-1; 8 positions agree with TRBD1. In germline, CDR1 is SGHTA, CDR2 FQGNSA. The CDR3 has 15 amino acids. V dropped 4 bases and J dropped 3; count of bases not matched to a gene: 5.